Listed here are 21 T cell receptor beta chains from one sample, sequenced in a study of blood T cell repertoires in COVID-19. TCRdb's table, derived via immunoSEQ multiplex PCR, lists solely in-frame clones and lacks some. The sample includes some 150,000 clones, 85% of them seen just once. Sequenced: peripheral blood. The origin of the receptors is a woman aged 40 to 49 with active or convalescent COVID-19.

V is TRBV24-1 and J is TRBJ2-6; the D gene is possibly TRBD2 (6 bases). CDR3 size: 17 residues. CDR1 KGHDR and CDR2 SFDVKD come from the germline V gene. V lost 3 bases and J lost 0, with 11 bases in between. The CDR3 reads CATSDPRGYSGANVLTF. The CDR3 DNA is TGTGCCACCAGTGATCCCCGGGGGTACTCTGGGGCCAACGTCCTGACTTTC.

The CDR3 sequence: CASSEAAESYEQYF. In DNA, the CDR3 is TGTGCCAGCAGTGAAGCGGCAGAATCCTACGAGCAGTACTTC. The chain couples TRBV6-1 to TRBJ2-7; D unclear. This CDR3 is built from 14 residues. Trimming took off 0 bases at V and 1 base at J, with 7 bases between the two ends. CDR1 MNHNS and CDR2 SASEGT come from the germline V gene.

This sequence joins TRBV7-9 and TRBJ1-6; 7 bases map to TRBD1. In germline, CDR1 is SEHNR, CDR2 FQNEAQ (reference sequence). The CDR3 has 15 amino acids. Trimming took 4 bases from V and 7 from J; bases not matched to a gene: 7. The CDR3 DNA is TGTGCCAGCAGCTCCTTGGGACAGAGAAATTCACCCCTCCACTTT. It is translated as CASSSLGQRNSPLHF.

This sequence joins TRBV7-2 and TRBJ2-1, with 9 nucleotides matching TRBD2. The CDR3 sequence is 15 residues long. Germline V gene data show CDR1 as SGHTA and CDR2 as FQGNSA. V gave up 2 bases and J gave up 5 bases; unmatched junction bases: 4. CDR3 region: CASSLRREGNNEQFF. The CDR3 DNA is TGTGCCAGCAGCTTAAGGCGGGAGGGCAACAATGAGCAGTTCTTC.

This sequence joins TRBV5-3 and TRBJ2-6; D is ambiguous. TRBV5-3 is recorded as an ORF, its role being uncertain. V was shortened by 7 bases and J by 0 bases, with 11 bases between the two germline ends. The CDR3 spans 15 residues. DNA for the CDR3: TGTGCCAGAGGTCTGAGCTCCTCTGGGGCCAACGTCCTGACTTTC. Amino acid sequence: CARGLSSSGANVLTF.

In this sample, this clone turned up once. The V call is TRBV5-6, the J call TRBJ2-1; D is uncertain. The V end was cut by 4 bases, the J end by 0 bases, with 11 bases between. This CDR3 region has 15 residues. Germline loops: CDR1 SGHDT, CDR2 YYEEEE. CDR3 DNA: TGTGCCAGCAGCACCGAGGAAAGCTCCTACAATGAGCAGTTCTTC. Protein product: CASSTEESSYNEQFF.

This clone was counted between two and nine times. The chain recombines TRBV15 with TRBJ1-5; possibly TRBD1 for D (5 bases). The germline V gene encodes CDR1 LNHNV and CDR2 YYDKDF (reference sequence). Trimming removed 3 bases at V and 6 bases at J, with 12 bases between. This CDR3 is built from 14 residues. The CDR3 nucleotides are TGTGCCACCAGCAGGGACCTCGACAGTCAGCCCCAGCATTTT. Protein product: CATSRDLDSQPQHF.

DNA of the CDR3: TGTGCCAGCAGCCACCAAGGGACAGGGAGACTGAGGGGGGAGACCCAGTACTTC. It encodes CASSHQGTGRLRGETQYF. This rearrangement joins TRBV3-1 (or the pseudogene TRBV3-2) to TRBJ2-5, with 9 bases identical to TRBD1. The CDR3 contains 18 residues. V gave up 3 bases and J gave up 5 bases; unmatched junction bases: 16. Per germline, CDR1 LGHDT and CDR2 YNNKEL (reference sequence).

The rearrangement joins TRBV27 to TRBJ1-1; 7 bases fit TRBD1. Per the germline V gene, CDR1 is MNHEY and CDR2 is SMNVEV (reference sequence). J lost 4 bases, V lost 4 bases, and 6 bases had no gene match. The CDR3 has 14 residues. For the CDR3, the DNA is TGTGCCAGCAGTTATCATCCAGGGGGCACTGAAGCTTTCTTT. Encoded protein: CASSYHPGGTEAFF.

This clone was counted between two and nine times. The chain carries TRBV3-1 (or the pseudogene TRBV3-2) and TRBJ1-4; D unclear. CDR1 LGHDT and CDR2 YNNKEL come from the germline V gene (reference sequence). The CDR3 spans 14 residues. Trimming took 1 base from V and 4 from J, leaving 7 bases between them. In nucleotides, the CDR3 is TGTGCCAGCAGCCAAGGGTCACATAATGAAAAACTGTTTTTT. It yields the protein CASSQGSHNEKLFF.

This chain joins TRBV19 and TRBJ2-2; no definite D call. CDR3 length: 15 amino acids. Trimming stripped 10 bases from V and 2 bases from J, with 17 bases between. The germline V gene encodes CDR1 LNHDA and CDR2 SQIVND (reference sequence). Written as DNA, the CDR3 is TGTGCCACCTCCACGGCGGCTCTAAACACCGGGGAGCTGTTTTTT. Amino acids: CATSTAALNTGELFF.

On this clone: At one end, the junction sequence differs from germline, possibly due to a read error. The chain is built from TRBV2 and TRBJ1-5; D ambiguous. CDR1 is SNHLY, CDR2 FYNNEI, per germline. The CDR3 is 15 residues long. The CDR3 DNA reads TGTGCCAGCAGCGAAGACTCCCATAGCAATCAGCCCCAGCATTTT. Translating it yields CASSEDSHSNQPQHF.

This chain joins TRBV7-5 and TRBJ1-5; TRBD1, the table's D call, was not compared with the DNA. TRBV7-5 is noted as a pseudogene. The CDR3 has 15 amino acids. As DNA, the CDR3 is TGTGCCAGAAGCATACAGGGATTTAGCAATCAGCCCCAGCATTTT. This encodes CARSIQGFSNQPQHF.

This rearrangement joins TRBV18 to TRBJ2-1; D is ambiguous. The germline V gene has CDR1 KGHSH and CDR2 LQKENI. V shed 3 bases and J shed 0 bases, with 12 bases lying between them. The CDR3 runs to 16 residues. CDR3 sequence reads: CASSPRSSSSYNEQFF. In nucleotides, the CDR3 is TGTGCCAGCTCACCCCGGTCGTCTAGCTCCTACAATGAGCAGTTCTTC.

The DNA for the CDR3 is TGTGCCAGCAGCAGACCAGGGGAACCTGGTGGCTACACCTTC. This gives the protein CASSRPGEPGGYTF. The J gene is TRBJ1-2, the V gene TRBV7-9, with D maybe TRBD1 (6 bases). Germline CDR1 SEHNR, CDR2 FQNEAQ (reference sequence). Trimming took 5 bases from V and 7 from J, leaving 17 bases between them. The CDR3 extends over 14 amino acids.

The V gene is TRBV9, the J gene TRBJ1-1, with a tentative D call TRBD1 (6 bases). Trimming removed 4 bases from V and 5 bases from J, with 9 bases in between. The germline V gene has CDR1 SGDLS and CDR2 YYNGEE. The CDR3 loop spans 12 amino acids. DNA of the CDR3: TGTGCCAGCAGCCGAGGGGGAACTGAAGCTTTCTTT. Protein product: CASSRGGTEAFF.

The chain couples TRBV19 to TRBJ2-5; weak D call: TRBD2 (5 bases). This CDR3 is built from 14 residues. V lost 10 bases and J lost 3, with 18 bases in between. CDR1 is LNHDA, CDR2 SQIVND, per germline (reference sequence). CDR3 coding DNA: TGTGCCACCACTCCGCCGGGAATAAAAGAGACCCAGTACTTC. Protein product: CATTPPGIKETQYF. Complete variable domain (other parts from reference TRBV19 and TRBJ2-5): DGGITQSPKYLFRKEGQNVTLSCEQNLNHDAMYWYRQDPGQGLRLIYYSQIVNDFQKGDIAEGYSVSREKKESFPLTVTSAQKNPTAFYLCATTPPGIKETQYFGPGTRLLVL.

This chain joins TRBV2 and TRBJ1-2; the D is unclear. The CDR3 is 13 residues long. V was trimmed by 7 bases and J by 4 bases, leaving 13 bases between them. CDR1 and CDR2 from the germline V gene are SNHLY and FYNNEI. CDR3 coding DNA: TGTGCCAGCATCCGACGCGGTGTCTATGGCTACACCTTC. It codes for CASIRRGVYGYTF.

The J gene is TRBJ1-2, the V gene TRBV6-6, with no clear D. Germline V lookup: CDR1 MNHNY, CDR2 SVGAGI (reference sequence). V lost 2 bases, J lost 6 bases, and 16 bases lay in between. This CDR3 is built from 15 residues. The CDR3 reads CASSYLKYGQDGYTF. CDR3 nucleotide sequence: TGTGCCAGCAGTTACCTTAAGTATGGGCAAGATGGCTACACCTTC.

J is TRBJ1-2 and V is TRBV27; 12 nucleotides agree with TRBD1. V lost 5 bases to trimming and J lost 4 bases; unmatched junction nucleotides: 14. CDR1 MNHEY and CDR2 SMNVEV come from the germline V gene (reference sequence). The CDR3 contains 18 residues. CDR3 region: CASSKGGTGGIYRYGYTF. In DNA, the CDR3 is TGTGCCAGCAGTAAAGGGGGGACAGGGGGCATCTACCGCTATGGCTACACCTTC.

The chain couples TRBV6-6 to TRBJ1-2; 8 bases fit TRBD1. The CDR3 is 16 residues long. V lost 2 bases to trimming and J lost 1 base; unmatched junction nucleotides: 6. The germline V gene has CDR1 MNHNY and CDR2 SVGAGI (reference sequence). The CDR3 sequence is CASSYKATGDNYGYTF. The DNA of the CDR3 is TGTGCCAGCAGTTACAAGGCGACAGGGGATAACTATGGCTACACCTTC.